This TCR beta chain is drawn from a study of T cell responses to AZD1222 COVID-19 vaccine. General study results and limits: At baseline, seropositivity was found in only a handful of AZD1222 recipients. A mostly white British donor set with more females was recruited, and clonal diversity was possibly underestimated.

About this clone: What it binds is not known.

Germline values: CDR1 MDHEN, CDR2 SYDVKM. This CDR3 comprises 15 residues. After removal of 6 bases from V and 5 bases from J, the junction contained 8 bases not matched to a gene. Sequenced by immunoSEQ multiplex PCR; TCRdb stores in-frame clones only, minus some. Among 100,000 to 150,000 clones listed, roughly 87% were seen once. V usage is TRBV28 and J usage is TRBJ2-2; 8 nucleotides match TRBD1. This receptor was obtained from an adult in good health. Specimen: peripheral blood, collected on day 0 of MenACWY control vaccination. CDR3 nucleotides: TGTGCCAGCAGCGGGACAGGAAGGAGGACCGGGGAGCTGTTTTTT. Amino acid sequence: CASSGTGRRTGELFF.